Sequencing of this T cell receptor beta chain was carried out in a study of read filtering for tumor transcriptome and immune sequencing. Overall study: Patients were 17 male and some 15 female, mean age 65.9 years, range roughly 45 to 85. RNA-seq yielded only about 80 to 1,400 TCR reads, IR-seq about 3.5 to 10.27 million.

From approximately 400 ng of RNA, a library with molecular barcoded alpha/delta and beta/gamma adaptors was made. TCRdb re-called the reads through MiXCR, storing one row per CDR3 protein. The sample records tens of thousands of distinct CDR3 sequences, 20% to 25% being singletons. This clonotype was observed at least ten times. Every patient had bone marrow sampled while the disease was active. Sequencing used a population of CD138-negative cells sorted from bone marrow. This clonotype was obtained from a donor older than 35 with multiple myeloma.

The CDR3 DNA reads as TGTGCCAGCAGCGAAGGGACAGGGAAATTGGGTTACGAGCAGTACTTC. It translates to CASSEGTGKLGYEQYF. V is TRBV7-2 and J is TRBJ2-7; TRBD1 agrees at 9 bases. V was pared by 5 bases and J by 4 bases, with 12 bases of the junction left unmatched. The CDR3 totals 16 residues. CDR1 SGHTA and CDR2 FQGNSA come from the germline V gene. The whole variable domain, filled in from reference TRBV7-2 and TRBJ2-7, reads GAGVSQSPSNKVTEKGKDVELRCDPISGHTALYWYRQSLGQGLEFLIYFQGNSAPDKSGLPSDRFSAERTGGSVSTLTIQRTQQEDSAVYLCASSEGTGKLGYEQYFGPGTRLTVT.